The 10 T cell receptor beta chains below come from one sample, sequenced in a study of blood T cells in healthy people across ages. With a J-beta primer mix and a sample-barcoded 5' primer, a second PCR ran about 7 to 12 cycles. A single record per CDR3 protein comes from TCRdb applying MiXCR to the 5' RACE reads. The sample lists some 920,000 distinct CDR3 sequences; about 53% were seen once. The sample taken for sequencing was blood. The receptors were sampled from a woman between 55 and 75 years old in good health.

The table lists this clonotype with a few counts. The genes are TRBV6-4 and TRBJ2-2, with 7 bases identical to TRBD1. This CDR3 contains 14 residues. Unmatched junction bases numbered 4, after V lost 5 bases and J lost 4 bases. Germline values: CDR1 MRHNA, CDR2 SNTAGT. Here the CDR3 reads CASSPQGSTGELFF. The CDR3 DNA reads TGTGCCAGCAGTCCACAGGGGTCCACCGGGGAGCTGTTTTTT.

V usage is TRBV5-1 and J usage is TRBJ2-2; D is ambiguous. Germline-derived CDR1 and CDR2 are SGHRS and YFSETQ. The ends were cut back, 5 bases at V and 5 bases at J, with 7 bases in the middle. The CDR3 length is 12 residues. The CDR3 region is CASRVTTGELFF. The CDR3 DNA is TGCGCCAGCAGAGTCACGACCGGGGAGCTGTTTTTT.

The chain's CDR3 is CASSQDRGAGTDTQYF. CDR3 nucleotides: TGTGCCAGCAGCCAAGACCGGGGGGCCGGGACAGATACGCAGTATTTT. The V call is TRBV14, the J call TRBJ2-3; D is possibly TRBD2 (7 bases). Deletions cut 0 bases from V and 3 bases from J, with 13 bases between. The germline CDR1 and CDR2 sequences are SGHDN and FVKESK. CDR3 length equals 16 residues.

The chain joins TRBV1 to TRBJ2-1. TRBV1 is a pseudogene locus. This CDR3 contains 13 residues. CDR3 DNA sequence: TGCACCAGCAGCCAAGATCAGAGGAATGAGCAGTTCTTC. It codes for CTSSQDQRNEQFF.

This chain uses TRBV3-1 with TRBJ2-4; 7 bases line up with TRBD2. CDR3 length equals 12 residues. V shed 3 bases and J 15 bases; nucleotides not matched to a gene: 8. Germline V CDR1 and CDR2: LGHDT, YNNKEL (reference sequence). Here the CDR3 reads CASSHTTSLMYF. As DNA, the CDR3 is TGTGCCAGCAGCCATACGACTAGCCTCATGTACTTC.

Comments on this clonotype: A much larger clone lies a single base off, so this may be a read error. The chain is built from TRBV7-2 and TRBJ2-2, with TRBD2 matching over 10 bases. Germline assignment: CDR1 SGHTA and CDR2 FQGNSA. V lost 8 bases, J lost 4 bases, and 16 bases stayed unmatched. CDR3 length: 18 amino acids. As DNA, the CDR3 is TGTGCCAGCGGCGCCTTATGGGAGCGGGAGGGCATCACCGGGGAGCTGTTTTTT. This gives the protein CASGALWEREGITGELFF.

The rearrangement uses TRBV6-1 and TRBJ2-3; perhaps TRBD2 as D (6 bases). Germline V gene lookup returns CDR1 MNHNS and CDR2 SASEGT. Trimming cost V 4 bases and J 2 bases, with 13 bases left between them. The CDR3 is 15 residues long. Written as DNA, the CDR3 is TGTGCCAGCAGTGCGGGGACTCGTTACACAGATACGCAGTATTTT. Protein product: CASSAGTRYTDTQYF.

The V call is TRBV7-2, the J call TRBJ2-7, with D possibly matching TRBD2 (6 bases). With the DNA end fitting TRBJ2-5 better, the J assignment may be wrong. From germline, CDR1 is SGHTA and CDR2 FQGNSA. This CDR3 region has 18 residues. As DNA, the CDR3 is TGTGCCAGCAGCGCAAGCGGAAGGGGCCGAACTGGAGGGGTGACCCAGTACTTC. This codes for CASSASGRGRTGGVTQYF.

V and J are TRBV4-3 and TRBJ2-3; D is unresolved. V was shortened by 0 bases and J by 0 bases, with 16 bases between the two germline ends. The CDR3 spans 18 residues. Germline assignment: CDR1 LGHNA and CDR2 YSLEER. The CDR3 DNA is TGCGCCAGCAGCCAAGAAGCCGGTCGGGCCGATAGCACAGATACGCAGTATTTT. Amino acid sequence: CASSQEAGRADSTDTQYF.

This chain connects TRBV9 to TRBJ2-5; 7 positions match TRBD2. The CDR3 has 14 residues. J gave up 1 base and V 4 bases, and 4 bases lay outside the gene matches. CDR1 and CDR2 (germline): SGDLS, YYNGEE. The CDR3, as DNA: TGTGCCAGCAGCTCGAGCGGGGTCCAAGAGACCCAGTACTTC. Protein: CASSSSGVQETQYF.